These T cell receptor beta chains were read from a single sample in a study of cytomegalovirus exposure and HLA in healthy donors. Measured with immunoSEQ multiplex PCR; TCRdb has only the in-frame clones, and not every one. The sample includes 200,000 or so clones, roughly 84% of them seen just once. Sequenced input: PBMCs. The receptors originated from a boy under 18 in good health and CMV-seronegative. Both conserved end residues are part of each CDR3. A D gene is named only where the DNA matches it firmly. Expanded clones are given a class, and other clones once, few, many or no size at all.

V: TRBV19
J: TRBJ1-5
D: .
size: .
DNA: TGTGCCAGTAGTCGGTGGGGGACACGAAACTTTAATCAACCCCAGCATTTT
CDR3: CASSRWGTRNFNQPQHF

V: TRBV19
J: TRBJ1-5
D: TRBD1
size: once
DNA: TGTGCCAGTAGTATCCTAAAACGGGACAGGGGCAATCAGCCCCAGCATTTT
CDR3: CASSILKRDRGNQPQHF

V: TRBV29-1
J: TRBJ2-6
D: .
size: .
DNA: TGCAGCGTTGAGGAGCGGATAGACGTCCTGACTTTC
CDR3: CSVEERIDVLTF

V: TRBV28
J: TRBJ1-5
D: .
size: .
DNA: TGTGCCAGCAGTTTAATAGACACCAATAGCAATCAGCCCCAGCATTTT
CDR3: CASSLIDTNSNQPQHF

V: TRBV27
J: TRBJ2-7
D: TRBD2
size: .
DNA: TGTGCCAGCAGGCGGGGGGGTTACGAGCAGTACTTC
CDR3: CASRRGGYEQYF

V: TRBV28
J: TRBJ1-2
D: TRBD1
size: .
DNA: TGTGCCAGCCTACCCTCGGACAGGAGGTATGGCTACACCTTC
CDR3: CASLPSDRRYGYTF

V: TRBV7-8
J: TRBJ1-1
D: .
size: .
DNA: TGTGCCAGCAGCTTCCCTAACACTGAAGCTTTCTTT
CDR3: CASSFPNTEAFF

V: TRBV6-5
J: TRBJ2-1
D: TRBD2
size: .
DNA: TGTGCCAGCAGTTATTCTAGCGGGGGGGCCGAGGAGCAGTTCTTC
CDR3: CASSYSSGGAEEQFF

V: TRBV19
J: TRBJ2-1
D: TRBD2
size: .
DNA: TGTGCCAGTAGTATAGCCACTAGCGGGAGAAACAATGAGCAGTTCTTC
CDR3: CASSIATSGRNNEQFF

V: TRBV2
J: TRBJ2-7
D: .
size: few
DNA: TGTGCCATTTTTTTCAAGCAGAAGGCGGCATACGAGCAGTACTTC
CDR3: CAIFFKQKAAYEQYF

V: TRBV4-1
J: TRBJ1-1
D: .
size: once
DNA: TGCGCCAGCAGCCAAGATGAGGGATCGGCTTTCTTT
CDR3: CASSQDEGSAFF

V: TRBV6-5
J: TRBJ1-2
D: .
size: .
DNA: TGTGCCATCGGGATGTGGGACTATGGCTACACCTTC
CDR3: CAIGMWDYGYTF

V: TRBV7-2
J: TRBJ2-1
D: TRBD2
size: once
DNA: TGTGCCAGCAGCTTAGTAGCGGGAGATTATGAGCAGTTCTTC
CDR3: CASSLVAGDYEQFF

V: TRBV6-5
J: TRBJ1-1
D: .
size: few
DNA: TGTGCCAGCAGTTGGGCAGCTAACACTGAAGCTTTCTTT
CDR3: CASSWAANTEAFF

V: TRBV5-6
J: TRBJ2-7
D: .
size: few
DNA: TGTGCCAGCAGCCCCGTTAGGGGTCGCTCCTACGAGCAGTACTTC
CDR3: CASSPVRGRSYEQYF

V: TRBV7-9
J: TRBJ2-3
D: TRBD2
size: .
DNA: TGTGCCAGCAGCTCTCGGACTAGCGGGGCAGATACGCAGTATTTT
CDR3: CASSSRTSGADTQYF

V: TRBV25-1
J: TRBJ1-5
D: .
size: .
DNA: TGTGCCAGCAGTGGTAGGGGTACGGATCAGCCCCAGCATTTT
CDR3: CASSGRGTDQPQHF

V: TRBV7-7
J: TRBJ2-5
D: .
size: .
DNA: TGTGCTAGCAGCCCCCAGTGGCAAGAGACCCAGTACTTC
CDR3: CASSPQWQETQYF

V: TRBV29-1
J: TRBJ1-4
D: TRBD1
size: .
DNA: TGCAGCGTTTCAGACAGGGTGCACAATGAAAAACTGTTTTTT
CDR3: CSVSDRVHNEKLFF

V: TRBV27
J: TRBJ1-2
D: TRBD1
size: few
DNA: TGTGCCAGCAGTCTAACGACAGGGGGCAGCTATGGCTACACCTTC
CDR3: CASSLTTGGSYGYTF

V: TRBV30
J: TRBJ1-4
D: .
size: .
DNA: TGTGCCTGGAGAATCGACAGTGAAAAACTGTTTTTT
CDR3: CAWRIDSEKLFF

V: TRBV30
J: TRBJ1-2
D: .
size: .
DNA: TGTGCCTGGAGTGATCGTAGGAGTGTTCCGACCCGCTTC
CDR3: CAWSDRRSVPTRF

V: TRBV15
J: TRBJ2-3
D: TRBD2
size: .
DNA: TGTGCCACCAGCAGGGAGCGGGGGGGCACAGATACGCAGTATTTT
CDR3: CATSRERGGTDTQYF

V: TRBV27
J: TRBJ1-4
D: TRBD1
size: .
DNA: TGTGCCAGTACCAGACAGGGCAAGCCGTATGAAAAACTGTTTTTT
CDR3: CASTRQGKPYEKLFF

V: TRBV27
J: TRBJ2-1
D: TRBD2
size: .
DNA: TGTGCCAGCAGTCCGACGACTAGCGGGATTTCCTACAATGAGCAGTTCTTC
CDR3: CASSPTTSGISYNEQFF

V: TRBV29-1
J: TRBJ2-1
D: .
size: .
DNA: TGCAGCGTTGCGGGAAATGAGCAGTTCTTC
CDR3: CSVAGNEQFF

V: TRBV20-1
J: TRBJ1-3
D: .
size: once
DNA: TGCAGTGCGGAGGGAGGAAACACCATATATTTT
CDR3: CSAEGGNTIYF

V: TRBV6-5
J: TRBJ1-1
D: .
size: .
DNA: TGTGCCAGCCGTACAGATATGAACACTGAAGCTTTCTTT
CDR3: CASRTDMNTEAFF

V: TRBV5-1
J: TRBJ1-1
D: .
size: .
DNA: TGCGCCAGCAGCTTGGGGCTTTTGAACACTGAAGCTTTCTTT
CDR3: CASSLGLLNTEAFF

V: TRBV5-5
J: TRBJ1-1
D: .
size: few
DNA: TGTGCCAGCAGTTTAGACAGGAACACTGAAGCTTTCTTT
CDR3: CASSLDRNTEAFF

V: TRBV4-3
J: TRBJ2-4
D: .
size: .
DNA: TGCGCCAGCAGCCAAGGTCCGGGACTAGCCAAAAACATTCAGTACTTC
CDR3: CASSQGPGLAKNIQYF

V: TRBV28
J: TRBJ2-2
D: .
size: .
DNA: TGTGCCAGCAGCGTCTACTCCGGGGAGCTGTTTTTT
CDR3: CASSVYSGELFF

V: TRBV5-1
J: TRBJ1-2
D: TRBD1
size: .
DNA: TGCGCCAGCAGCTCCACGACAGGGACTAACTATGGCTACACCTTC
CDR3: CASSSTTGTNYGYTF

V: TRBV28
J: TRBJ1-2
D: TRBD1
size: once
DNA: TGTGCCAGCAGTGAATTAAGGACAGGCGTCTATGGCTACACCTTC
CDR3: CASSELRTGVYGYTF

V: TRBV9
J: TRBJ2-5
D: .
size: once
DNA: TGTGCCAGCAGCGTGTATCAGGGCAAGGGGGAGACCCAGTACTTC
CDR3: CASSVYQGKGETQYF

V: TRBV27
J: TRBJ1-1
D: .
size: .
DNA: TGTGCCAGCAGTTTAGTTGCGTCTTTTGATGAAGCTTTCTTT
CDR3: CASSLVASFDEAFF

V: TRBV5-6
J: TRBJ2-7
D: .
size: .
DNA: TGTGCCAGCAGCTTGGTTACGGTATACGAGCAGTACTTC
CDR3: CASSLVTVYEQYF

V: TRBV28
J: TRBJ1-1
D: .
size: .
DNA: TGTGCCAGCAGAGACTTCGCCGTTCAGTACTTGAACACTGAAGCTTTCTTT
CDR3: CASRDFAVQYLNTEAFF

V: TRBV28
J: TRBJ2-6
D: .
size: .
DNA: TGTGCCAGCCGGAAGGGGGGGGACTCTGGGGCCAACGTCCTGACTTTC
CDR3: CASRKGGDSGANVLTF

V: TRBV28
J: TRBJ2-7
D: TRBD2
size: .
DNA: TGTGCCAGCAGCCCAGTACCTAGAGGACTAGTCTCAACTTGGCTCTACGAGCAGTACTTC
CDR3: CASSPVPRGLVSTWLYEQYF

V: TRBV12-5
J: TRBJ1-3
D: TRBD1
size: .
DNA: TGTGCTAGTGGTTTGGACCTCGGCGGGACAGGGGAGAGGGCTTTTGGAAACACCATATATTTT
CDR3: CASGLDLGGTGERAFGNTIYF

V: TRBV6-5
J: TRBJ1-1
D: TRBD1
size: .
DNA: TGTGCCAGCAGTCGACAGGGAGGTTCCTATTTT
CDR3: CASSRQGGSYF

V: TRBV5-1
J: TRBJ2-7
D: .
size: .
DNA: TGCGCCAGCAGCCCGGATCCAGCAGGGATTTTCTACGAGCAGTACTTC
CDR3: CASSPDPAGIFYEQYF

V: TRBV9
J: TRBJ2-7
D: .
size: .
DNA: TGTGCCAGCAGCGCGGGACAAAGCTACGAGCAGTACTTC
CDR3: CASSAGQSYEQYF

V: TRBV7-9
J: TRBJ2-2
D: TRBD2
size: .
DNA: TGTGCCAGCAGCTCTACCCCCGGACTAGCGAGTTTGGTCACCGGGGAGCTGTTTTTT
CDR3: CASSSTPGLASLVTGELFF

V: TRBV7-2
J: TRBJ1-2
D: .
size: .
DNA: TGTGCCAGCAGCGCCAGGGGTATCGGTGGCTACACCTTC
CDR3: CASSARGIGGYTF

V: TRBV7-2
J: TRBJ2-3
D: TRBD2
size: .
DNA: TGTGCCAGCGATAAGCGGGGGGGCCCGTATACGCAGTATTTT
CDR3: CASDKRGGPYTQYF

V: TRBV25-1
J: TRBJ2-1
D: .
size: .
DNA: TGTGCCAGCACTGGATATTATGTAGAGCAGTTCTTC
CDR3: CASTGYYVEQFF

V: TRBV13
J: TRBJ1-4
D: TRBD1
size: .
DNA: TGTGCCAGCAGCGCAAGGACAGGTTTAAATGAAAAACTGTTTTTT
CDR3: CASSARTGLNEKLFF